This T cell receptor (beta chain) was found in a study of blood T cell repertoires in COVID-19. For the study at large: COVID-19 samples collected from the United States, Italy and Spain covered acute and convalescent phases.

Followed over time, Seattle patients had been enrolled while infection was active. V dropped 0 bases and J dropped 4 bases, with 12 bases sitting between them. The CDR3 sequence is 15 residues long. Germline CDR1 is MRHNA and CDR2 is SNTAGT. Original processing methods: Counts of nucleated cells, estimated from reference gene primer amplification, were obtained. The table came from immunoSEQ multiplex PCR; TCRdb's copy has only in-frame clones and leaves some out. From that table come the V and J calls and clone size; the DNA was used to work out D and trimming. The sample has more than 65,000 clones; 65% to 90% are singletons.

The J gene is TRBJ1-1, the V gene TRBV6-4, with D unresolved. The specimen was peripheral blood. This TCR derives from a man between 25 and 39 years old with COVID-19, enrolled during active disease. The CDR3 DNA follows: TGTGCCAGCAGTGACTCTGGGGAAGGAGGCACTGAAGCTTTCTTT. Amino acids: CASSDSGEGGTEAFF.